The present T cell receptor beta chain was sequenced within a study of blood T cell repertoires in COVID-19 (dated by TCRdb to about 2020). Broadly, across the study: Collaborator samples came from the United States, Italy and Spain and covered acute and convalescent phases of COVID-19. A de-identified subject ID, COVID-19 status, age in years and sex were almost always included in the sample metadata. Samples were obtained from the ongoing ImmuneRACE study (first 160 participants) and from 1,254 subjects provided by 6 global collaborators. Deeply sampled blood TCRbeta repertoires from subjects exposed to, actively infected with, or recovered from COVID-19 were included in the dataset. The repertoires were released in a freely available public database meant as a resource for research on the immune response to SARS-CoV-2. The material from the prospective study consisted of cDNA or gDNA derived from T cells, B-cell-depleted T cells, or PBMCs. Where HLA class I and class II types were available, the types were taken from metadata supplied by the sample provider, not from assay-based typing. The research as a whole found: The amount of clinical and demographic metadata varied by source and participant and was provided uncurated.

Deletion took 1 base off V and 7 bases off J, with a span of 14 bases between the germline ends. The CDR3 sequence holds 15 residues, the cysteine and phenylalanine included. The DNA shown is the 45-base CDR3, in frame from base 1. The germline V gene (reference sequence) supplies CDR1 SEHNR and CDR2 FQNEAQ. TCRbeta CDR3 regions were amplified from genomic DNA using the immunoSEQ Assay, a bias-controlled multiplex PCR. In the authors' own workflow: The number of nucleated cells in each sample was estimated from the amplification of reference gene primers within the assay. To quantify the absolute abundance of each unique TCRbeta CDR3 rearrangement, sequence reads were collapsed and filtered. For each sample, productive Simpson clonality was calculated as the square root of Simpson's diversity index across productive rearrangements. Held by TCRdb, this immuneACCESS table contains in-frame sequences only and omits some clones. Under half of the omission traces to an unresolved V gene where checked; the cause of the rest is unknown. The DNA gave D and trimming, while V, J and clone size come from that table. Within this sample are 68,000 or so clones, with approximately 86% of them counted one time only. In total, the top ten clones hold approximately 3.7% of the sample.

Whole blood was collected in K2EDTA tubes by collaborating institutions according to the institutions' own protocols. For TCRbeta analysis, collaborator samples were shipped as frozen whole blood, as isolated PBMCs, or as DNA extracted from either sample type. A remark on this clone: Its antigen remains unidentified. There are no base qualities to consult, and no much larger clone falls within one base.

The chain is assembled from TRBV7-9 and TRBJ1-5, with TRBD1 tentatively as D gene (5 bases match). The TCR originated in a man aged 50-59 years with acute or convalescent COVID-19. Sequencing used peripheral blood. The CDR3 sequence is CASSLGPWGGQPQHF. In nucleotides, the sequence is TGTGCCAGCAGCTTAGGGCCTTGGGGGGGGCAGCCCCAGCATTTT.